This T cell receptor (beta chain) is drawn from a study of graft-versus-host responses after intestinal transplantation. Study at large: In this cohort, recipients had multivisceral, liver-intestinal, or isolated intestinal transplants. Anti-thymocyte globulin induction was given to all recipients, followed by tacrolimus and steroids for around 3 years.

Plating combined 200,000 CFSE-labeled responder cells with 200,000 irradiated, violet-dye-labeled stimulator cells. The CDR3 consists of 11 residues. V was clipped by 6 bases and J by 2 bases, with 7 bases between them. Germline V gene sequence: CDR1 DFQATT, CDR2 SNEGSKA (reference sequence). Using immunoSEQ multiplex PCR, the repertoire was profiled, and TCRdb retains in-frame clones only, with some absent. Of fewer than 25,000 clones in the sample, about a third were seen once. The sample consisted of alloreactive CD4+ T cells from a mixed lymphocyte reaction culture, taken before transplantation. This sample's subset: CFSE-low proliferating T cells sorted from roughly 6-day pre-transplant mixed lymphocyte reaction (GvH or HvG direction). The chain uses TRBV20-1 and TRBJ2-5, with D possibly TRBD1 on 6 matching bases. The source is a human patient who was an organ donor for intestinal transplantation. For the CDR3, the DNA is TGCAGTGCCGGGACACAAGAGACCCAGTACTTC. Its protein is CSAGTQETQYF.